This TCR beta chain was sequenced in a study of breast tumors, draining lymph nodes, adjacent tissues (dated by TCRdb to 2016 to 2018). Notes on the research overall: In breast cancer patients, the study compared the TCR beta repertoires of tumor, adjacent nontumor tissue and axillary lymph nodes. The study aimed to assess the relationships and possible T-cell exchange between tumor, surrounding tissue and draining lymph node repertoires in human breast cancer.

Spanning cysteine to phenylalanine, the CDR3 consists of 15 amino acids. Only the CDR3 part of the read is kept: 45 bases, read in frame from the first base. V and J lose 2 bases and 5 bases, and a span of 13 bases separates them. Taken from the germline V gene, the CDR1 and CDR2 loops are MNHEY and SVGEGT. Adjacent samples consisted of nontumor breast tissue surrounding the tumor. On the study overall, not on this receptor specifically: Tumor T-cell repertoires showed less diversity than lymph node repertoires and more diversity than nontumor tissue repertoires, and tumor T-cell repertoires showed preferential V and J gene usage. Tumor and nontumor tissue repertoires were found to be significantly more similar in luminal-like than in basal-like breast cancer. A scenario in which most tumor T cells derive from the lymph node and then expand within tumor tissue was judged to be consistent with the data. The conclusion that tumor T cells originate in lymph nodes was presented as consistent with a hypothesis rather than as directly demonstrated.

TCRdb names Illumina HiSeq 2000 as the instrument used. TCR beta chain libraries were generated through multiplex PCR amplification. The amplified TCR beta chain products were analyzed by high-throughput sequencing. Clones were called with MiXCR by TCRdb after fastp trimmed the public reads at Q25, and only in-frame beta chains were retained. Under each unique CDR3 protein, matching rows form one entry showing the most common genes and DNA. The sample table records about 17,000 distinct CDR3 sequences; roughly 60% of these occur just once. The top ten constitute about 20% of the sample. The table lists this clonotype with many counts. Its cognate antigen has yet to be identified. No much larger clone is present one base from it, and per-base qualities are unavailable.

The chain was built from TRBV6-2 or TRBV6-3 and TRBJ1-5; possibly the D gene is TRBD1, per 6 matching bases. This TCR was sampled from a female donor with breast cancer. Some clones in this sample may be carry-over from other donors' samples. The sample taken for sequencing was tumor-adjacent breast tissue. CDR3 sequence: CASSYQTGKDQPQHF. The sequenced DNA: TGTGCCAGCAGTTACCAAACAGGGAAGGATCAGCCCCAGCATTTT.